This T cell receptor beta chain was documented in a study of cytomegalovirus exposure and HLA in healthy donors. About the study: Drawn from HLA-typed donors, some 80 million unique TCRs were held in an early data release. General study findings and limits: A later analysis appeared to link common viral pathogens to several of the most significant clusters. Investigators reported some 150 TCR beta chains as tied to cytomegalovirus. In vitro testing confirmed three CMV-associated chains as specific for CMV antigens.

Comment on this clone: Its antigen is unidentified.

The PCR was carried out with 60 Vbeta primers and 13 Jbeta primers. TCRdb's copy holds only in-frame clones and misses some; the assay was immunoSEQ multiplex PCR. This table has under 150,000 clones, 82% appearing once. V was shortened by 5 bases and J by 0 bases, with 13 bases between the two germline ends. This CDR3 has 15 amino acids. Germline V gene lookup returns CDR1 SGHVS and CDR2 FNYEAQ. Sequenced input: PBMCs. J is TRBJ1-1 and V is TRBV7-6; the D is unclear. This TCR was sampled from a male donor in good health and CMV-seronegative. The CDR3 sequence is CASSPGIQMNTEAFF. The CDR3 DNA follows: TGTGCCAGCAGCCCGGGGATACAAATGAACACTGAAGCTTTCTTT.